This T cell receptor beta chain is from a study of T-cell reconstitution after alpha-beta-depleted transplantation in children. The CDR3 contains 13 residues. V was clipped by 3 bases and J by 10 bases; unmatched bases: 4. The sample holds many counts of this clonotype. The TCRbeta library was prepared with unique molecular identifiers. A single record per CDR3 protein comes from TCRdb applying MiXCR to the PCR reads. The data contain just under 150,000 distinct CDR3 sequences, around 8.8% of them singletons. This chain links TRBV12-3 or TRBV12-4 with TRBJ1-4, with 8 bases identical to TRBD1. The sequence derives from a female patient aged 2 to 10 who had a stem cell transplant for congenital amegakaryocytic thrombocytopenia, so the T cells may come from the graft donor. Sequences were derived from PBMCs, mostly from graft donor cells, sampled 180 days after TCRalphabeta/CD19-depleted stem cell transplant. The CDR3, as DNA: TGTGCCAGCAGTTTCGCAGGGGGCAGAAAACTGTTTTTT. It specifies CASSFAGGRKLFF.